The T cell receptor (beta chain) under discussion was sequenced for a study of response to subunit inactivated influenza vaccine. Study results and limitations: There was a suggestion from the authors that each seasonal influenza vaccination recruits few new T cells.

This clonotype was picked up many times. Its antigen is not identified. TCRdb fed the RT-PCR reads into MiXCR, producing one record per CDR3 protein. The sample has over 650,000 distinct CDR3 sequences; roughly 20% are singletons. This material consisted of PBMCs from blood, taken 5 days after vaccination. This TCR came from a middle-aged man who received an inactivated influenza vaccine.

The CDR3 region is CSVESVGETQYF. As DNA, the CDR3 is TGCAGCGTTGAAAGTGTCGGGGAGACCCAGTACTTC. V is TRBV29-1 and J is TRBJ2-5; no clear D. This CDR3 contains 12 residues. The V gene's germline CDR1 is SQVTM and CDR2 ANQGSEA. Trimming pared 2 bases from V and 5 bases from J, leaving 9 bases between.